One and the same sample provided the 23 T cell receptor beta chains below, sequenced in a study of blood T cell repertoires in COVID-19. Profiling relied on immunoSEQ multiplex PCR, and the TCRdb table lists in-frame clones only, not all of them. The data hold 70,000 to 90,000 clones, with approximately 86% observed a single time. The specimen sequenced was peripheral blood. These receptors were taken from a man aged 80 or over with COVID-19, enrolled during active disease.

This chain uses TRBV7-9 with TRBJ2-7; weak D call: TRBD2 (5 bases). The germline V and J ends were trimmed by 3 bases and 2 bases, with 14 bases remaining between them. The V gene's germline CDR1 is SEHNR and CDR2 FQNEAQ (reference sequence). There are 15 residues in the CDR3. The CDR3 sequence: CASSFYSDGTYEQYF. The CDR3 DNA follows: TGTGCCAGCAGCTTTTATTCTGACGGGACCTACGAGCAGTACTTC.

The DNA of the CDR3 is TGTGCCAGCTCACTGGCGGAATTCAATGAGCAGTTCTTC. Translated: CASSLAEFNEQFF. V and J are TRBV18 and TRBJ2-1; D is unresolved. The CDR3 is 13 amino acids. Trimming stripped 4 bases from V and 6 bases from J, with 10 bases between. Germline V gene sequence: CDR1 KGHSH, CDR2 LQKENI. The full variable domain, rest sourced from reference TRBV18 and TRBJ2-1, is NAGVMQNPRHLVRRRGQEARLRCSPMKGHSHVYWYRQLPEEGLKFMVYLQKENIIDESGMPKERFSAEFPKEGPSILRIQQVVRGDSAAYFCASSLAEFNEQFFGPGTRLTVL.

This chain joins TRBV11-1 and TRBJ1-1, with no clear D. CDR1 and CDR2 (germline): SGHAT, FQDESV (reference sequence). This CDR3 region has 16 residues. The V gene lost 4 bases and the J gene lost 0 bases, with 15 bases spanning the gap. The CDR3 coding sequence is TGTGCCAGCAGCTCCAGGTTAGGCCTCATGAACACTGAAGCTTTCTTT. This encodes CASSSRLGLMNTEAFF. The full variable domain, completed using reference TRBV11-1 and TRBJ1-1, is EAEVAQSPRYKITEKSQAVAFWCDPISGHATLYWYRQILGQGPELLVQFQDESVVDDSQLPKDRFSAERLKGVDSTLKIQPAELGDSAMYLCASSSRLGLMNTEAFFGQGTRLTVV.

The chain combines TRBV27 with TRBJ2-1; TRBD2 agrees at 13 bases. Germline assignment: CDR1 MNHEY and CDR2 SMNVEV (reference sequence). CDR3 length: 15 residues. V was clipped by 8 bases and J by 6 bases; unmatched bases: 7. CDR3 loop: CASRWTSGRGNEQFF. The DNA of the CDR3 is TGTGCCAGCCGTTGGACTAGCGGGAGAGGCAATGAGCAGTTCTTC.

The CDR3 nucleotides are TGTGCCAGTAGTACAGGGGTGGAGAGCTCCTACAATGAGCAGTTCTTC. Its translation is CASSTGVESSYNEQFF. V is TRBV19 and J is TRBJ2-1, with a tentative D call TRBD1 (6 bases). Germline V gene lookup returns CDR1 LNHDA and CDR2 SQIVND (reference sequence). V lost 4 bases, J lost 0 bases, and 13 bases lay in between. CDR3 size: 16 residues.

V gene TRBV6-6 combines with J gene TRBJ1-5; D is perhaps TRBD1 (5 bases). Germline CDR1 reads MNHNY; CDR2 reads SVGAGI (reference sequence). The V gene lost 7 bases and the J gene lost 4 bases, with 11 bases spanning the gap. The CDR3 extends over 13 amino acids. The CDR3 loop is CASTGHPNQPQHF. DNA of the CDR3: TGTGCCAGCACCGGACACCCTAATCAGCCCCAGCATTTT.

This chain joins TRBV2 and TRBJ2-7, with TRBD1 identical over 11 bases. Trimming cost V 6 bases and J 3 bases; bases outside gene matches: 1. The CDR3 spans 13 residues. CDR1 is SNHLY and CDR2 is FYNNEI in the germline V gene. CDR3 residues: CASRGTGGYEQYF. The CDR3 nucleotides are TGTGCCAGCAGGGGGACAGGGGGCTACGAGCAGTACTTC.

This chain uses TRBV12-3 or TRBV12-4 with TRBJ1-6, with D maybe TRBD1 (5 bases). This CDR3 comprises 13 residues. V dropped 5 bases and J dropped 6 bases, with 8 bases sitting between them. CDR3 in amino acids: CASSQDSNSPLHF. CDR3 DNA: TGTGCCAGCAGTCAAGACAGTAATTCACCCCTCCACTTT.

With regard to this clone: The identical CDR3 is also encoded by other nucleotide sequences in the sample. V is TRBV5-1 and J is TRBJ2-3; D might be TRBD1 (6 bases). Trimming took 2 bases from V and 3 from J, leaving 10 bases between them. The CDR3 is 14 residues long. Per the germline V gene, CDR1 is SGHRS and CDR2 is YFSETQ. This CDR3 reads CASSLATGTDTQYF. CDR3 bases: TGCGCCAGCAGCTTAGCAACAGGGACAGATACGCAGTATTTT.

The V gene is TRBV3-1 (or the pseudogene TRBV3-2), the J gene TRBJ1-6, with D tentatively TRBD1 (5 bases). This CDR3 region has 15 residues. Germline values: CDR1 LGHDT, CDR2 YNNKEL (reference sequence). Trimming took 5 bases from V and 8 from J, leaving 16 bases between them. Here the CDR3 reads CASSGRGTSDSPLHF. CDR3 coding DNA: TGTGCCAGCAGCGGGCGGGGGACGAGTGATTCACCCCTCCACTTT.

The chain uses TRBV18 and TRBJ1-1; 7 nucleotides line up with TRBD1. The CDR3 has 15 residues. Trimming cost V 4 bases and J 1 base; bases outside gene matches: 6. CDR1 is KGHSH and CDR2 is LQKENI in the germline V gene. CDR3 DNA: TGTGCCAGCTCACTTTTGACAGGGTGGAACACTGAAGCTTTCTTT. Translated: CASSLLTGWNTEAFF.

The chain links TRBV2 to TRBJ1-2, with 8 bases that match TRBD1. The germline V gene encodes CDR1 SNHLY and CDR2 FYNNEI. This CDR3 has 14 residues. Trimming removed 3 bases from V and 4 bases from J; junction bases left unmatched: 4. CDR3 region: CASSDVGQGYGYTF. CDR3 in DNA: TGTGCCAGCAGTGATGTAGGACAGGGCTATGGCTACACCTTC.

This clone was observed a single time. The rearrangement joins TRBV5-8 to TRBJ2-5; the match to TRBD1 covers 9 bases. J was trimmed by 2 bases and V by 0 bases; bases with no gene match: 8. Germline V gene sequence: CDR1 SGHTS, CDR2 YDEGEE. The CDR3 length is 17 residues. The chain's CDR3 is CASSLVIGTGSQETQYF. The CDR3 DNA reads TGTGCCAGCAGCTTGGTAATTGGGACAGGGTCACAAGAGACCCAGTACTTC.

V is TRBV6-5 and J is TRBJ1-2; 9 bases align to TRBD1. The CDR3 loop spans 13 amino acids. Losses at the gene ends were 4 bases for V and 4 bases for J; bases not matched to a gene: 1. The germline V gene has CDR1 MNHEY and CDR2 SVGAGI. This CDR3 reads CASSSDRGYGYTF. DNA for the CDR3: TGTGCCAGCAGTTCGGACAGGGGCTATGGCTACACCTTC.

The CDR3 DNA sequence: TGTGCCAGCAGCCAAGTGGCGGTTTCCTACGAGCAGTACTTC. Protein product: CASSQVAVSYEQYF. The V and J genes are TRBV3-1 (or the pseudogene TRBV3-2) and TRBJ2-7; D is uncertain. This CDR3 has 14 amino acids. Trimming stripped 1 base from V and 1 base from J, with 8 bases between. Germline V gives CDR1 LGHDT, CDR2 YNNKEL (reference sequence).

CDR3 coding DNA: TGTGCCAGCAGTGAATCGAGGAGACAAGAGACCCAGTACTTC. Translation gives CASSESRRQETQYF. The chain combines TRBV2 with TRBJ2-5; unclear D gene. Germline V gene sequence: CDR1 SNHLY, CDR2 FYNNEI. This CDR3 has 14 amino acids. V was shortened by 2 bases and J by 2 bases, with 9 bases between the two germline ends. The entire variable domain, with the rest obtained from reference TRBV2 and TRBJ2-5, is as follows: EPEVTQTPSHQVTQMGQEVILRCVPISNHLYFYWYRQILGQKVEFLVSFYNNEISEKSEIFDDQFSVERPDGSNFTLKIRSTKLEDSAMYFCASSESRRQETQYFGPGTRLLVL.

The chain recombines TRBV12-3 or TRBV12-4 with TRBJ1-5; D gene uncertain. V gave up 0 bases and J gave up 5 bases, with 5 bases separating them. The CDR3 consists of 13 residues. The CDR3 nucleotides are TGTGCCAGCAGTTTAGCCCTCCATCAGCCCCAGCATTTT. Protein product: CASSLALHQPQHF.

This chain joins TRBV5-1 and TRBJ2-3; D is possibly TRBD2 (5 bases). Germline V gene data show CDR1 as SGHRS and CDR2 as YFSETQ. Trimming took 0 bases from V and 4 from J, leaving 9 bases between them. CDR3 length equals 14 residues. In DNA form, the CDR3 reads TGCGCCAGCAGCTTGGAGGATAGCGCAGATACGCAGTATTTT. This encodes CASSLEDSADTQYF.

The chain has TRBV28 and TRBJ1-5, with unresolved D. CDR3 size: 13 residues. Germline-derived CDR1 and CDR2 are MDHEN and SYDVKM. V lost 5 bases and J 6 bases, leaving 11 bases between the germline ends. The CDR3 loop reads CASSPGGLQPQHF. CDR3 nucleotides: TGTGCCAGCAGTCCGGGAGGGCTTCAGCCCCAGCATTTT.

The chain carries TRBV6-5 and TRBJ2-2, with 7 bases matching TRBD2. Germline CDR1 reads MNHEY; CDR2 reads SVGAGI. This CDR3 has 13 residues. V lost 3 bases to trimming and J lost 6 bases; unmatched junction nucleotides: 1. The CDR3 sequence: CASSYAGAGELFF. CDR3 DNA: TGTGCCAGCAGTTATGCGGGGGCCGGGGAGCTGTTTTTT.

The chain employs TRBV5-1 and TRBJ2-1, with 12 bases that match TRBD2. The CDR3 is made up of 17 amino acids. Germline values: CDR1 SGHRS, CDR2 YFSETQ. After removal of 4 bases from V and 5 bases from J, the junction contained 10 bases not matched to a gene. CDR3: CASSPSPTSGGHNEQFF. CDR3 sequence (DNA): TGCGCCAGCAGCCCCTCTCCGACTAGCGGGGGCCACAATGAGCAGTTCTTC.

V is TRBV6-2 or TRBV6-3 and J is TRBJ2-5; no definite D call. The ends were cut back, 5 bases at V and 0 bases at J, with 13 bases in the middle. This CDR3 has 15 residues. Germline lookup yields CDR1 MNHEY and CDR2 SVGEGT. This CDR3 reads CASSHMAAYQETQYF. The CDR3 nucleotides read TGTGCCAGCAGTCATATGGCGGCGTACCAAGAGACCCAGTACTTC.

The chain links TRBV6-5 to TRBJ1-1; 7 positions match TRBD1. J lost 3 bases, V lost 6 bases, and 7 bases had no gene match. The CDR3 has 14 amino acids. Germline V gene lookup returns CDR1 MNHEY and CDR2 SVGAGI. CDR3 nucleotide sequence: TGTGCCAGCAGGCAAAACAGGGGCTACACTGAAGCTTTCTTT. It is translated as CASRQNRGYTEAFF.